A selection of T cell receptor beta chains follows, all from one sample in a study of CD8 T cells in acute hepatitis C reinfection. Measured with immunoSEQ multiplex PCR; TCRdb has only the in-frame clones, and not every one. The data contain 30,000 to 40,000 clones, just under 90% of them seen just once; the ten biggest clones take up more than 0.4%. Sequencing was carried out using naive CD8+ T cells from PBMCs. Receptors originate from a man between 25 and 39 years old with chronic hepatitis C. Both conserved end residues are part of each CDR3.

V gene: TRBV28; J gene: TRBJ2-7; CDR3 protein: CASSLDGLSSYYEQYF
V gene: TRBV7-9; J gene: TRBJ2-1; CDR3 protein: CASSYGTLQQQFF
V gene: TRBV6-1; J gene: TRBJ2-7; CDR3 protein: CASSEGDLESYEQYF
V gene: TRBV7-3; J gene: TRBJ1-2; CDR3 protein: CASSAGTGLNYGYTF
V gene: TRBV27; J gene: TRBJ1-1; CDR3 protein: CASSQQGNTEAFF
V gene: TRBV19; J gene: TRBJ1-5; CDR3 protein: CASRDPGWNQPQHF
V gene: TRBV7-3; J gene: TRBJ2-5; CDR3 protein: CASSPEVAGDQETQYF
V gene: TRBV5-4; J gene: TRBJ1-1; CDR3 protein: CASSVAPTTGSEAFF
V gene: TRBV7-3; J gene: TRBJ2-3; CDR3 protein: CASSLLAGVTDTQYF
V gene: TRBV29-1; J gene: TRBJ2-1; CDR3 protein: CSVLLRDNEQFF
V gene: TRBV4-1; J gene: TRBJ1-3; CDR3 protein: CASSQGRGNTIYF
V gene: TRBV5-1; J gene: TRBJ2-2; CDR3 protein: CASSGVGELFF
V gene: TRBV2; J gene: TRBJ2-1; CDR3 protein: CASSATDRVEYNEQFF
V gene: TRBV7-9; J gene: TRBJ1-1; CDR3 protein: CASSLKKFPAFF
V gene: TRBV19; J gene: TRBJ2-3; CDR3 protein: CASSPTGVGTDTQYF
V gene: TRBV9; J gene: TRBJ2-7; CDR3 protein: CASSPWTGYEQYF
V gene: TRBV27; J gene: TRBJ2-3; CDR3 protein: CASSLSGGVTDTQYF
V gene: TRBV5-1; J gene: TRBJ1-1; CDR3 protein: CASSLRPGLVTEAFF
V gene: TRBV27; J gene: TRBJ2-3; CDR3 protein: CASTKYPHGGRGTDTQYF
V gene: TRBV19; J gene: TRBJ1-5; CDR3 protein: CASNQGLGQPQHF
V gene: TRBV5-6; J gene: TRBJ1-3; CDR3 protein: CASSFQGGINTIYF
V gene: TRBV5-5; J gene: TRBJ2-2; CDR3 protein: CASRPGAGTGELFF
V gene: TRBV9; J gene: TRBJ2-1; CDR3 protein: CASSEQRGAYNEQFF
V gene: TRBV4-1; J gene: TRBJ2-7; CDR3 protein: CASSLSGTASYEQYF
V gene: TRBV5-4; J gene: TRBJ2-7; CDR3 protein: CASSFGQGEQYF
V gene: TRBV29-1; J gene: TRBJ1-5; CDR3 protein: CSVATGRRDSNQPQHF
V gene: TRBV4-2; J gene: TRBJ1-1; CDR3 protein: CASSQDEALTENTEAFF
V gene: TRBV27; J gene: TRBJ2-1; CDR3 protein: CASSLSGEKVQDEQFF
V gene: TRBV9; J gene: TRBJ2-1; CDR3 protein: CASSVALLAGGDEQFF
V gene: TRBV4-3; J gene: TRBJ2-3; CDR3 protein: CASSSPSGGQSTDTQYF
V gene: TRBV19; J gene: TRBJ1-1; CDR3 protein: CASKKGMNTEAFF
V gene: TRBV6-5; J gene: TRBJ2-5; CDR3 protein: CASRDHEETQYF